The 21 T cell receptor beta chains given below trace back to one sample, sequenced in a study of neoadjuvant nivolumab and ipilimumab in lung cancer (TCRdb year 2020). The time point label on this specimen signifies: pretherapy, before neoadjuvant immune checkpoint inhibitors. Libraries came from the immunoSEQ multiplex PCR assay. Held by TCRdb, this immuneACCESS table contains in-frame sequences only and omits some clones. Under half of the omission traces to an unresolved V gene where checked; the cause of the rest is unknown. A total of 1,500 to 2,500 clones appear in this sample, more than 65% of them only once. About 4.5% of the sample belongs to the ten largest clones. Sequences were derived from tumor tissue, sampled before neoadjuvant nivolumab, alone or with ipilimumab. The receptors stem from an adult with non-small cell lung cancer.

The V and J genes are TRBV18 and TRBJ2-2, with unresolved D. CDR1 KGHSH and CDR2 LQKENI come from the germline V gene. CDR3 length: 15 amino acids. V gave up 0 bases and J gave up 4 bases, with 9 bases separating them. The chain's CDR3 is CASSPPTEPTGELFF. The CDR3, as DNA: TGTGCCAGCTCACCACCGACGGAGCCCACCGGGGAGCTGTTTTTT.

This rearrangement joins TRBV18 to TRBJ2-5; D is possibly TRBD1 (5 bases). The CDR3 spans 15 residues. Trimming shortened V by 3 bases and J by 2 bases, and 13 bases separated the two germline ends. Germline V gene sequence: CDR1 KGHSH, CDR2 LQKENI. The CDR3: CASSPFKDTQETQYF. As DNA, the CDR3 is TGTGCCAGCTCACCCTTTAAGGACACACAAGAGACCCAGTACTTC.

The V gene is TRBV5-1, the J gene TRBJ2-5, with D unclear. With 2 bases removed from V and 5 bases from J, the gap between germline ends came to 13 bases. This CDR3 region has 14 residues. Germline CDR1 is SGHRS and CDR2 is YFSETQ. The CDR3 reads CASSLLETDETQYF. CDR3 DNA: TGCGCCAGCAGCTTATTGGAGACTGATGAGACCCAGTACTTC. The full variable domain, completed using reference TRBV5-1 and TRBJ2-5, is KAGVTQTPRYLIKTRGQQVTLSCSPISGHRSVSWYQQTPGQGLQFLFEYFSETQRNKGNFPGRFSGRQFSNSRSEMNVSTLELGDSALYLCASSLLETDETQYFGPGTRLLVL.

The chain links TRBV4-1 to TRBJ2-7; D perhaps matches TRBD1 (5 bases). V gave up 0 bases and J gave up 2 bases, with 11 bases separating them. This CDR3 has 15 residues. CDR1 and CDR2 (germline): MGHRA, YSYEKL. In DNA form, the CDR3 reads TGCGCCAGCAGCCAAGATCTTCCAGGGCCCTACGAGCAGTACTTC. This codes for CASSQDLPGPYEQYF.

This clone has a single count. The chain employs TRBV29-1 and TRBJ1-3; a weak D match, TRBD1 (6 bases). This CDR3 is 11 amino acids long. From germline, CDR1 is SQVTM and CDR2 ANQGSEA. V gave up 7 bases and J gave up 4 bases, with 8 bases separating them. The CDR3 loop reads CSAGGGNTIYF. The CDR3 nucleotides read TGCAGCGCTGGGGGCGGAAACACCATATATTTT. The full variable domain, with the rest looked up from reference TRBV29-1 and TRBJ1-3, is SAVISQKPSRDICQRGTSLTIQCQVDSQVTMMFWYRQQPGQSLTLIATANQGSEATYESGFVIDKFPISRPNLTFSTLTVSNMSPEDSSIYLCSAGGGNTIYFGEGSWLTVV.

The chain recombines TRBV30 with TRBJ2-1, with unresolved D. V shed 6 bases and J shed 0 bases, with 9 bases lying between them. CDR1 GTSNPN and CDR2 SVGIG come from the germline V gene (reference sequence). CDR3 length equals 13 residues. The CDR3 spells CACTRSSYNEQFF. In DNA form, the CDR3 reads TGTGCCTGCACCCGGAGCTCCTACAATGAGCAGTTCTTC.

Of note for this clone: The junction departs from the called germline gene at one end, perhaps through a read error. The rearrangement links TRBV19 to TRBJ2-5, with 7 positions matching TRBD1. The germline CDR1 and CDR2 sequences are LNHDA and SQIVND (reference sequence). This CDR3 is 13 amino acids long. The CDR3 region is CASSSTNQGQKNF. CDR3 sequence (DNA): TGTGCCAGTAGCTCCACGAATCAGGGACAGAAAAACTTC.

This chain links TRBV4-2 with TRBJ1-5; 10 bases fit TRBD1. The CDR3 sequence is 15 residues long. Germline CDR1 reads LGHNA; CDR2 reads YNFKEQ. The V gene end was trimmed by 2 bases and the J gene end by 5 bases; junction bases not matched to a gene: 3. The CDR3 DNA follows: TGTGCCAGCAGCCAAAGGGGGACAGGGGATCAGCCCCAGCATTTT. The encoded protein is CASSQRGTGDQPQHF.

V and J are TRBV6-1 and TRBJ1-1; 10 bases fit TRBD1. V dropped 2 bases and J dropped 0; count of bases not matched to a gene: 6. CDR1 MNHNS and CDR2 SASEGT come from the germline V gene. The CDR3 sequence is 17 residues long. CDR3 nucleotide sequence: TGTGCCAGCAGTGAACTGGGACAGGGGAACATGAACACTGAAGCTTTCTTT. It is translated as CASSELGQGNMNTEAFF.

V is TRBV11-1 and J is TRBJ2-2; D possibly corresponds to TRBD2 (5 bases). Trimming removed 5 bases from V and 4 bases from J, with 14 bases in between. The CDR3 spans 15 residues. The germline gives CDR1 SGHAT, CDR2 FQDESV (reference sequence). The CDR3 DNA is TGTGCCAGCAGCCCGGGATACCTTTTCACCGGGGAGCTGTTTTTT. This translates into CASSPGYLFTGELFF. Supplemented by reference TRBV11-1 and TRBJ2-2, the full variable domain reads EAEVAQSPRYKITEKSQAVAFWCDPISGHATLYWYRQILGQGPELLVQFQDESVVDDSQLPKDRFSAERLKGVDSTLKIQPAELGDSAMYLCASSPGYLFTGELFFGEGSRLTVL.

The genes are TRBV7-2 and TRBJ2-7; possible D gene TRBD1, 5 bases. Trimming removed 1 base at V and 5 bases at J, with 9 bases between. In germline, CDR1 is SGHTA, CDR2 FQGNSA. This CDR3 is built from 13 residues. CDR3 bases: TGTGCCAGCAGCTTAGACAGGACCAACGAGCAGTACTTC. Translation: CASSLDRTNEQYF. The whole variable domain, filled in from reference TRBV7-2 and TRBJ2-7, reads GAGVSQSPSNKVTEKGKDVELRCDPISGHTALYWYRQSLGQGLEFLIYFQGNSAPDKSGLPSDRFSAERTGGSVSTLTIQRTQQEDSAVYLCASSLDRTNEQYFGPGTRLTVT.

This rearrangement joins TRBV29-1 to TRBJ2-7; maybe TRBD2 (6 bases). V was shortened by 6 bases and J by 4 bases, with 10 bases between the two germline ends. From germline, CDR1 is SQVTM and CDR2 ANQGSEA. The CDR3 has 11 residues. CDR3 DNA sequence: TGCAGCGTAGCTAGCGAGTACGAGCAGTACTTC. Translated, it gives CSVASEYEQYF.

J is TRBJ2-3 and V is TRBV7-9; 10 bases are a match to TRBD2. Germline V CDR1 and CDR2: SEHNR, FQNEAQ (reference sequence). Trimming removed 4 bases from V and 4 bases from J; junction bases left unmatched: 17. CDR3 length: 19 amino acids. The DNA for the CDR3 is TGTGCCAGCAGCTCCACCGGGACTAGCGTGATCCAGGGGGCAGATACGCAGTATTTT. This gives the protein CASSSTGTSVIQGADTQYF.

V and J are TRBV7-2 and TRBJ2-7; D unresolved. CDR3 length: 12 amino acids. V was pared by 1 base and J by 4 bases, with 5 bases between. Germline V gene data show CDR1 as SGHTA and CDR2 as FQGNSA. The CDR3: CASSLGVYEQYF. The CDR3 nucleotides read TGTGCCAGCAGCTTAGGGGTTTACGAGCAGTACTTC.

This rearrangement joins TRBV7-9 to TRBJ2-7, with TRBD1 matching 7 bases. The V and J ends lost 4 bases and 0 bases, in that order; junction bases with no gene match: 6. The V gene's germline CDR1 is SEHNR and CDR2 FQNEAQ (reference sequence). The CDR3 is made up of 15 amino acids. The CDR3 DNA reads as TGTGCCAGCAGCTCGGGACAGCCGAGCTCCTACGAGCAGTACTTC. This encodes CASSSGQPSSYEQYF. The full variable domain, completed using reference TRBV7-9 and TRBJ2-7, is DTGVSQNPRHKITKRGQNVTFRCDPISEHNRLYWYRQTLGQGPEFLTYFQNEAQLEKSRLLSDRFSAERPKGSFSTLEIQRTEQGDSAMYLCASSSGQPSSYEQYFGPGTRLTVT.

This chain connects TRBV10-1 to TRBJ2-7; TRBD2 aligns across 10 bases. The V gene end was trimmed by 6 bases and the J gene end by 4 bases; junction bases not matched to a gene: 9. CDR3 length equals 15 residues. Germline-derived CDR1 and CDR2 are WNHNN and SYGVQD (reference sequence). The CDR3 DNA reads TGCGCCAGCAGGTCGCTAGCGGGAGCGGGGTACGAGCAGTACTTC. Protein product: CASRSLAGAGYEQYF.

This chain links TRBV2 with TRBJ2-1; tentatively, D is TRBD1 (6 bases). The CDR3 spans 15 residues. Germline assignment: CDR1 SNHLY and CDR2 FYNNEI. Between the trimmed V and J ends, which lost 4 bases and 8 bases, there was a span of 18 bases. In DNA, the CDR3 is TGTGCCAGCAGTGTCTCGGGCCAGGGGAGCGATGAGCAGTTCTTC. It is translated as CASSVSGQGSDEQFF.

This clone occurred a few times. The rearrangement links TRBV27 to TRBJ2-7, with 7 bases aligning to TRBD1. J was trimmed by 2 bases and V by 8 bases; bases with no gene match: 6. The germline gives CDR1 MNHEY, CDR2 SMNVEV (reference sequence). CDR3 length: 13 residues. The CDR3 region has the DNA TGTGCCAGCGCGTACGGGACAGCCTACGAGCAGTACTTC. This translates into CASAYGTAYEQYF.

The J gene is TRBJ1-1, the V gene TRBV29-1; 10 bases align to TRBD1. This CDR3 comprises 14 residues. J gave up 11 bases and V 7 bases, and 16 bases lay outside the gene matches. Germline assignment: CDR1 SQVTM and CDR2 ANQGSEA. The CDR3: CSGTTGTGALVAFF. In nucleotides, the CDR3 is TGCAGCGGGACTACCGGGACAGGGGCCCTAGTCGCTTTCTTT.

The V gene is TRBV13, the J gene TRBJ2-1; perhaps TRBD2 as D (5 bases). Between the trimmed V and J ends, which lost 3 bases and 9 bases, there was a span of 12 bases. The CDR3 spans 13 residues. Germline lookup yields CDR1 PRHDT and CDR2 FYEKMQ (reference sequence). The DNA for the CDR3 is TGTGCCAGCAGCTTGAGGGAGACGGGTGAGCAGTTCTTC. This gives the protein CASSLRETGEQFF.

The CDR3 loop is CASSLEGGGSGNTIYF. DNA of the CDR3: TGTGCCAGCAGCTTAGAAGGGGGGGGCTCTGGAAACACCATATATTTT. The chain uses TRBV7-2 and TRBJ1-3; possible D gene TRBD1, 6 bases. Deletions cut 1 base from V and 0 bases from J, with 10 bases between. Germline V CDR1 and CDR2: SGHTA, FQGNSA. The CDR3 totals 16 residues. The full variable domain, its missing parts supplied by reference TRBV7-2 and TRBJ1-3, is GAGVSQSPSNKVTEKGKDVELRCDPISGHTALYWYRQSLGQGLEFLIYFQGNSAPDKSGLPSDRFSAERTGGSVSTLTIQRTQQEDSAVYLCASSLEGGGSGNTIYFGEGSWLTVV.